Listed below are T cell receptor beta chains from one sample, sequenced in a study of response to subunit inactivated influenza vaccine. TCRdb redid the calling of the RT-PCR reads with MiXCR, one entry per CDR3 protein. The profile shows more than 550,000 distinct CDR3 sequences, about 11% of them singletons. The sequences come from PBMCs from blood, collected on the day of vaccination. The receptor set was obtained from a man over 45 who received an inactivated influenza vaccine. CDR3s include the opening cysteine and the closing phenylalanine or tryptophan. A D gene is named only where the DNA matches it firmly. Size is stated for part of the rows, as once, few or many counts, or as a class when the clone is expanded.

CASSQVAGAGNEQFF	TGTGCCAGCAGCCAAGTAGCGGGAGCGGGCAATGAGCAGTTCTTC	TRBJ2-1	TRBD2	NA	TRBV3-1
CSVERRDRGGELFF	TGCAGCGTTGAAAGGCGGGACAGGGGCGGGGAGCTGTTTTTT	TRBJ2-2	TRBD1	few	TRBV29-1
CASSFSHEQYF	TGTGCCAGCAGCTTCTCCCACGAGCAGTACTTC	TRBJ2-7	NA	many	TRBV7-9
CASIATWDRGDTEAFF	TGTGCCAGCATAGCGACCTGGGACAGGGGAGACACTGAAGCTTTCTTT	TRBJ1-1	TRBD1	NA	TRBV6-1
CASSEHSSSDTQYF	TGTGCCAGCAGTGAACACTCTAGCTCAGATACGCAGTATTTT	TRBJ2-3	NA	few	TRBV6-1
CASREGRNTIYF	TGTGCCAGCAGAGAAGGCCGAAACACCATATATTTT	TRBJ1-3	NA	few	TRBV7-2
CASSTRSNTEAFF	TGTGCCAGCAGTACACGGTCGAACACTGAAGCTTTCTTT	TRBJ1-1	NA	few	TRBV12-3/TRBV12-4
CASSFIDRGNGYNF	TGTGCCAGCAGTTTTATCGACAGGGGAAATGGCTACAACTTC	TRBJ1-2	TRBD1	NA	TRBV28
CASSSLAGGSSYEQYF	TGTGCCAGCAGTTCCTTAGCGGGAGGGAGTTCCTACGAGCAGTACTTC	TRBJ2-7	TRBD2	many	TRBV27
CSVVDRLAKNIQYF	TGCAGCGTCGTCGACAGACTAGCCAAAAACATTCAGTACTTC	TRBJ2-4	NA	few	TRBV29-1
CASRTSGTGPPRELFF	TGTGCCAGCAGGACCTCCGGGACAGGGCCCCCACGGGAGCTGTTTTTT	TRBJ2-2	TRBD1	few	TRBV6-1
CASSVGRKEPTGGYTF	TGTGCCAGTAGTGTCGGACGGAAAGAACCTACAGGAGGCTACACCTTC	TRBJ1-2	NA	few	TRBV19
CASSLTVWKTQYF	TGCGCCAGCAGCCTCACAGTTTGGAAGACCCAGTACTTC	TRBJ2-5	NA	NA	TRBV4-3
CASSLLPGQGGPDTQYF	TGCGCCAGCAGCCTACTACCGGGACAGGGAGGCCCAGATACGCAGTATTTT	TRBJ2-3	TRBD1	many	TRBV5-1
CSAGDPAGKETQYF	TGCAGCGCCGGGGACCCAGCGGGGAAAGAGACCCAGTACTTC	TRBJ2-5	TRBD2	NA	TRBV29-1
CSARVLGNEQFF	TGCAGTGCTAGAGTATTAGGCAATGAGCAGTTCTTC	TRBJ2-1	NA	many	TRBV20-1
CASSRGTGQPQHF	TGTGCCAGCAGTAGAGGGACAGGGCAGCCCCAGCATTTT	TRBJ1-5	TRBD1	NA	TRBV6-1
CASSEPGQLTDTQYF	TGTGCCAGCAGTGAACCGGGACAGTTAACAGATACGCAGTATTTT	TRBJ2-3	TRBD1	NA	TRBV25-1
CASSVGGEINIQYF	TGTGCCAGCAGCGTAGGGGGAGAAATAAACATTCAGTACTTC	TRBJ2-4	NA	few	TRBV9
CASSPTTLAGNNEQFF	TGTGCCAGCTCACCAACTACCCTAGCGGGAAACAATGAGCAGTTCTTC	TRBJ2-1	TRBD2	NA	TRBV18
CASSQTGLGDTQYF	TGCGCCAGCAGCCAGACAGGGTTAGGTGATACGCAGTATTTT	TRBJ2-3	TRBD1	few	TRBV4-3
CASSPRLAGVNEQFF	TGTGCCAGCAGCCCCCGACTAGCGGGAGTGAACGAGCAGTTCTTC	TRBJ2-1	TRBD2	NA	TRBV7-9
CASSTSVGETQYF	TGTGCTAGCAGCACTAGCGTTGGAGAGACCCAGTACTTC	TRBJ2-5	TRBD2	once	TRBV7-7
CASSPTVSNTEAFF	TGTGCCAGCAGCCCTACGGTTTCGAACACTGAAGCTTTCTTT	TRBJ1-1	NA	many	TRBV6-1
CASSKYTGTDQIQHF	TGTGCCAGCAGCAAATACACAGGGACGGATCAAATCCAGCATTTT	TRBJ1-5	NA	few	TRBV5-6
CASSYSSTGSYEQYF	TGTGCCAGCAGTTACTCCTCCACAGGCTCCTACGAGCAGTACTTC	TRBJ2-7	NA	NA	TRBV6-2/TRBV6-3
CASSLGTGGNIQYF	TGCGCCAGCAGCTTGGGGACAGGGGGGAACATTCAGTACTTC	TRBJ2-4	TRBD1	few	TRBV5-1